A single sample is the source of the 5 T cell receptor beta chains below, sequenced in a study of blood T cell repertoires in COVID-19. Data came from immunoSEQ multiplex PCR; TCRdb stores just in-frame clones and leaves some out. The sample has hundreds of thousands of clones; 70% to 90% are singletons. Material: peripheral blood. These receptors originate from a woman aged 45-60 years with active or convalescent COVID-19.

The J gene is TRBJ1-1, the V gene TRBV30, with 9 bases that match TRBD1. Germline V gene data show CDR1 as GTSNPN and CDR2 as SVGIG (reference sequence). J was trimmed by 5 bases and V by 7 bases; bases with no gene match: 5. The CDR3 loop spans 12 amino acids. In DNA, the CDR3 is TGTGCCTCAAACAGGGGGCGGACTGAAGCTTTCTTT. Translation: CASNRGRTEAFF.

The CDR3 reads CASSRVRLGTEAFF. The CDR3 bases are TGTGCCAGCAGCAGGGTACGATTGGGAACTGAAGCTTTCTTT. This chain uses TRBV28 with TRBJ1-1, with D maybe TRBD1 (5 bases). V shed 6 bases and J shed 5 bases, with 16 bases lying between them. The germline CDR1 and CDR2 sequences are MDHEN and SYDVKM. CDR3 length: 14 amino acids.

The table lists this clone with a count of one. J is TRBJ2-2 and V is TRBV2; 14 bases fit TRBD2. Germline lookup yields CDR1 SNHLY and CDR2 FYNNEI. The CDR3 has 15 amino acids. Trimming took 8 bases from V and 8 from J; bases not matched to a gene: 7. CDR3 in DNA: TGTGCCAGCGGGGGACTAGCGGGAGAGGTGGGGGAGCTGTTTTTT. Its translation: CASGGLAGEVGELFF.

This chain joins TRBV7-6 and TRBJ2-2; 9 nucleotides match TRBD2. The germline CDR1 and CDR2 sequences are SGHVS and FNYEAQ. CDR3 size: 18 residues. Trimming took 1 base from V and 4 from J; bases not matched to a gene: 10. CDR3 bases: TGTGCCAGCAGCTTAGTTCGGCGGGGGGGCACGGGCACCGGGGAGCTGTTTTTT. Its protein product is CASSLVRRGGTGTGELFF.

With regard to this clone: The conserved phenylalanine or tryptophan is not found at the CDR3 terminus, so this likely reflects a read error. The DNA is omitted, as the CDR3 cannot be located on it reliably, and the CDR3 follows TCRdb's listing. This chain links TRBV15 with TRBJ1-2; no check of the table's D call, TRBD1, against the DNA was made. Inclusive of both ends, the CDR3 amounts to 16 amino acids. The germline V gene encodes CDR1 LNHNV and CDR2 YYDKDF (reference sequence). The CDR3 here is CATSREQLGQGEASAP.